This entry describes one T cell receptor beta chain. The target antigen is unknown. The data belong to a study of CD8+ T cells in alopecia areata. Study at large: Those treated were given oral tofacitinib at 5 to 10 mg twice daily. Study-wide points: Among the top 100, expanded CD8+ clones, as well as scalp clonality, were significantly decreased by tofacitinib.

Sequencing relied on a cDNA template that was reverse transcribed from extracted RNA. The method was immunoSEQ multiplex PCR; TCRdb's version includes in-frame clones alone and lacks a portion of them. The table shows hundreds of thousands of clones, with more than 60% occurring only once. Treatment given: oral pan-JAK inhibitor, 5-10 mg twice daily. Germline V gene data show CDR1 as GTSNPN and CDR2 as SVGIG (reference sequence). The CDR3 sequence is 12 residues long. Trimming took 1 base from V and 16 from J, leaving 17 bases between them. The sample in question was CD4+ T cells sorted from blood, obtained at approximately week 42, from a patient treated with tofacitinib. The TCR originated in a human donor with alopecia areata. This chain joins TRBV30 and TRBJ2-1; the D gene is possibly TRBD1 (6 bases). CDR3 residues: CAWSAGQPMRFF. In DNA, the CDR3 is TGTGCCTGGAGTGCCGGACAGCCCATGCGATTCTTC.